This T cell receptor (beta chain) was recovered during a study of blood T cell repertoires in COVID-19. Sequenced by immunoSEQ multiplex PCR; TCRdb stores in-frame clones only, minus some. The table lists 300,000 or so clones, about 83% of them singletons. The clonotype was recovered from a woman aged 45-60 years with acute or convalescent COVID-19. Sequencing input: peripheral blood.

The chain's CDR3 is CASSLGTGGSEAFF. The CDR3 DNA reads TGTGCCAGCAGCCTAGGGACAGGGGGCAGCGAAGCTTTCTTT. V gene TRBV5-5 combines with J gene TRBJ1-1, with 12 bases fitting TRBD1. Per germline, CDR1 SGHKS and CDR2 YYEKEE (reference sequence). This CDR3 region has 14 residues. Trimming removed 4 bases from V and 8 bases from J; junction bases left unmatched: 6.